The entry below gives a single T cell receptor (beta chain) sequence along with its context. One junction end does not reproduce the germline sequence, and a read error may be involved. The method was immunoSEQ multiplex PCR; TCRdb's version includes in-frame clones alone and lacks a portion of them. Of tens of thousands of clones in the sample, about nine tenths are singletons; the top ten hold over 0.45%. The record originates from a study of T cell changes during pregnancy in multiple sclerosis. The CDR3 sequence is 13 residues long. Germline CDR1 is SSHAT and CDR2 is FNYEAQ (reference sequence). This sequence joins TRBV7-7 and TRBJ2-5, with D hard to call. The sequence came from a female donor with multiple sclerosis, enrolled in a pregnancy study. The source material was CD4+ T cells from peripheral blood mononuclear cells, sampled in the first trimester of pregnancy. Written as DNA, the CDR3 is TGTGCTAGCAGCCCGTACCTGCGAGAGACCCAGTACTTC. Its translation is CASSPYLRETQYF.